The 18 T cell receptor beta chains in this list originate from one sample, sequenced in a study of blood T cell repertoires in COVID-19 (dated by TCRdb to the early 2020s). Libraries came from the immunoSEQ multiplex PCR assay. This is the immuneACCESS table as TCRdb keeps it, with only in-frame sequences that have V and J called. A part of the clones is gone; compared with another copy, unresolved V genes explain less than half, and the rest is unexplained. A total of 130,000 or so clones appear in this sample, about nine tenths of them only once. The ten most abundant clones make up roughly 4.7% of the sample. Sequenced sample: peripheral blood. The source is a man aged 35-49 years with acute or convalescent COVID-19.

CDR3 in amino acids: CASSGTTSHQETQYF. DNA of the CDR3: TGTGCCAGCAGCGGGACCACTAGCCACCAAGAGACCCAGTACTTC. V gene TRBV9 combines with J gene TRBJ2-5, with a tentative D call TRBD2 (6 bases). Germline loops: CDR1 SGDLS, CDR2 YYNGEE. The CDR3 runs to 15 residues. Trimming stripped 3 bases from V and 0 bases from J, with 12 bases between.

Only a few counts were recorded for this clone. This chain joins TRBV5-4 and TRBJ1-2, with D perhaps TRBD1 (5 bases). The CDR3 runs 13 residues. Trimming took off 4 bases at V and 1 base at J, with 8 bases between the two ends. Germline V gene data show CDR1 as SGHNT and CDR2 as YYREEE (reference sequence). In nucleotides, the CDR3 is TGTGCCAGCAGCCCAGGGTTTAACTATGGCTACACCTTC. Its protein is CASSPGFNYGYTF.

This clone was picked up a small number of times. This rearrangement joins TRBV7-2 to TRBJ2-7; 8 bases match TRBD1. Unmatched junction bases numbered 8, after V lost 5 bases and J lost 2 bases. The CDR3 loop spans 15 amino acids. Germline V gives CDR1 SGHTA, CDR2 FQGNSA. The CDR3 bases are TGTGCCAGCAGCAGGGGACAGGTCCTAACCTACGAGCAGTACTTC. It specifies CASSRGQVLTYEQYF.

This sequence joins TRBV30 and TRBJ1-2; no firm D call. The CDR3 contains 14 residues. V lost 8 bases and J 0 bases, leaving 16 bases between the germline ends. Per the germline V gene, CDR1 is GTSNPN and CDR2 is SVGIG (reference sequence). The CDR3 bases are TGTGCCGTTAGCTGGCCTGACTCTAACTATGGCTACACCTTC. This gives the protein CAVSWPDSNYGYTF.

The chain recombines TRBV9 with TRBJ2-6; D not resolved. The CDR3 extends over 14 amino acids. CDR1 and CDR2 (germline): SGDLS, YYNGEE. Trimming took off 3 bases at V and 6 bases at J, with 10 bases between the two ends. CDR3 sequence: CASSELPQANVLTF. In DNA form, the CDR3 reads TGTGCCAGCAGCGAGCTACCCCAGGCCAACGTCCTGACTTTC.

The genes are TRBV7-9 and TRBJ1-1, with D perhaps TRBD1 (5 bases). Trimming took 1 base from V and 4 from J, leaving 13 bases between them. Germline CDR1 is SEHNR and CDR2 is FQNEAQ (reference sequence). This CDR3 comprises 15 residues. CDR3 residues: CASSLVGGAFTEAFF. The CDR3 region has the DNA TGTGCCAGCAGCTTAGTCGGGGGTGCTTTCACTGAAGCTTTCTTT.

The rearrangement joins TRBV5-1 to TRBJ1-5; D is uncertain. The CDR3 extends over 15 amino acids. V lost 3 bases to trimming and J lost 1 base, with 11 bases between them. Germline V CDR1 and CDR2: SGHRS, YFSETQ. The CDR3 sequence: CASSSEGWSNQPQHF. CDR3 in DNA: TGCGCCAGCAGCTCCGAGGGTTGGAGCAATCAGCCCCAGCATTTT.

This clone was seen once. The V call is TRBV6-4, the J call TRBJ2-1; 7 nucleotides agree with TRBD2. Germline assignment: CDR1 MRHNA and CDR2 SNTAGT. V gave up 8 bases and J gave up 5 bases; unmatched junction bases: 6. The CDR3 totals 13 residues. In DNA form, the CDR3 reads TGTGCCAGCTCAGCGGGGCGGAACAATGAGCAGTTCTTC. This sequence encodes CASSAGRNNEQFF.

V gene TRBV6-2 or TRBV6-3 combines with J gene TRBJ2-3; perhaps TRBD2 as D (5 bases). Trimming stripped 2 bases from V and 1 base from J, with 10 bases between. Looked up from germline, CDR1 is MNHEY and CDR2 is SVGEGT. This CDR3 has 15 amino acids. CDR3 sequence: CASSYEGVGTDTQYF. The CDR3 DNA reads TGTGCCAGCAGTTACGAGGGTGTGGGCACAGATACGCAGTATTTT.

The chain carries TRBV7-9 and TRBJ2-7, with 8 bases aligning to TRBD1. Looked up from germline, CDR1 is SEHNR and CDR2 is FQNEAQ (reference sequence). CDR3 length equals 14 residues. Trimming at V came to 5 bases and at J to 3 bases, leaving 6 bases not matched to a gene. The CDR3: CASSEDRVVYEQYF. CDR3 in DNA: TGTGCCAGCAGCGAGGACAGGGTGGTCTACGAGCAGTACTTC.

V is TRBV6-5 and J is TRBJ1-1, with unresolved D. The V end was cut by 8 bases, the J end by 3 bases, with 7 bases between. CDR3 size: 11 residues. Germline CDR1 reads MNHEY; CDR2 reads SVGAGI. This chain's CDR3 is CASLRDTEAFF. As DNA, the CDR3 is TGTGCCAGCCTGAGAGACACTGAAGCTTTCTTT.

V gene TRBV29-1 combines with J gene TRBJ2-1; TRBD2 agrees at 11 bases. Germline CDR1 is SQVTM and CDR2 is ANQGSEA. Unmatched junction bases numbered 8, after V lost 7 bases and J lost 6 bases. CDR3 size: 14 residues. The CDR3 loop is CSAGTSGGPNEQFF. CDR3 bases: TGCAGCGCAGGGACTAGCGGAGGCCCCAATGAGCAGTTCTTC.

V usage is TRBV5-5 and J usage is TRBJ1-1; tentative D call: TRBD1 (5 bases). The CDR3 length is 12 residues. Trimming pared 0 bases from V and 12 bases from J, leaving 12 bases between. From germline, CDR1 is SGHKS and CDR2 YYEKEE (reference sequence). CDR3 nucleotides: TGTGCCAGCAGCTTGGCGGCAGGGCAGACTTTCTTT. Translating it yields CASSLAAGQTFF.

The rearrangement uses TRBV11-3 and TRBJ2-2; 9 nucleotides match TRBD2. The CDR3 is 15 amino acids. Looked up from germline, CDR1 is SGHNT and CDR2 is YENEEA. J gave up 7 bases and V 5 bases, and 8 bases lay outside the gene matches. This CDR3 is CASSPREGANGELFF. Here the CDR3 DNA reads TGTGCCAGCAGCCCGCGGGAGGGGGCGAACGGGGAGCTGTTTTTT.

V and J are TRBV5-8 and TRBJ1-5; a weak D match, TRBD1 (6 bases). Germline V CDR1 and CDR2: SGHTS, YDEGEE. V was cut by 5 bases and J by 1 base, with 10 bases left in between. This CDR3 is built from 14 residues. The CDR3 region is CASRPGVSNQPQHF. The CDR3 DNA follows: TGTGCCAGCAGACCAGGGGTGAGCAATCAGCCCCAGCATTTT.

This clone showed up just a few times. The chain links TRBV19 to TRBJ2-6; the D is unclear. Germline V gene data show CDR1 as LNHDA and CDR2 as SQIVND (reference sequence). The CDR3 consists of 14 residues. Trimming took off 6 bases at V and 0 bases at J, with 6 bases between the two ends. The CDR3 DNA is TGTGCCAGTAGAATACACTCTGGGGCCAACGTCCTGACTTTC. Protein product: CASRIHSGANVLTF.

V usage is TRBV7-9 and J usage is TRBJ1-4, with D tentatively TRBD1 (5 bases). Germline CDR1 is SEHNR and CDR2 is FQNEAQ (reference sequence). Trimming removed 5 bases from V and 3 bases from J, with 13 bases in between. This CDR3 is built from 15 residues. CDR3 coding DNA: TGTGCCAGCAGCGGCCAGGGTTCTGCTAATGAAAAACTGTTTTTT. It is translated as CASSGQGSANEKLFF.

J is TRBJ1-5 and V is TRBV5-6; D ambiguous. The CDR3 length is 15 residues. Germline V lookup: CDR1 SGHDT, CDR2 YYEEEE. Trimming removed 0 bases from V and 2 bases from J, with 9 bases in between. The CDR3 DNA reads as TGTGCCAGCAGCTTGGCCGGGATCGGCAATCAGCCCCAGCATTTT. It translates to CASSLAGIGNQPQHF.